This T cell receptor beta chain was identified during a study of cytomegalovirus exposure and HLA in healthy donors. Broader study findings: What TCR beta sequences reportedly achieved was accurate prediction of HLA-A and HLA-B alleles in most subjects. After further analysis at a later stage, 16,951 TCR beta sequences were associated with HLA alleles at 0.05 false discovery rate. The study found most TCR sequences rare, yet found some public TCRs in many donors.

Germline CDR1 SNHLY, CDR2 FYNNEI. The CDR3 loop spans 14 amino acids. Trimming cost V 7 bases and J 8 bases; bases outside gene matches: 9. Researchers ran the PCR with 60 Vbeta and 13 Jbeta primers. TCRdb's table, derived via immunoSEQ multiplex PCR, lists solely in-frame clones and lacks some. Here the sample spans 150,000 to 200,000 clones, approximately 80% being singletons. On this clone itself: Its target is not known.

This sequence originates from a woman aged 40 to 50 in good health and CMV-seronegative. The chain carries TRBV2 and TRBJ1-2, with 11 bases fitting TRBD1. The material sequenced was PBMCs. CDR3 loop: CASISGTGGDGYTF. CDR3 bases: TGTGCCAGCATATCCGGGACAGGGGGAGACGGCTACACCTTC.